Below, one T cell receptor (beta chain) is given with its context. This sample is part of a study of T cell changes during pregnancy in multiple sclerosis. Only in-frame clones appear in the TCRdb table, and some are missing; sequencing was by immunoSEQ multiplex PCR. The sample lists some 60,000 clones, roughly 90% seen once, with around 3.3% in the top ten. Trimming took 4 bases from V and 1 from J; bases not matched to a gene: 7. Germline loops: CDR1 SGHTS, CDR2 YDEGEE. The CDR3 spans 15 residues. The material sequenced was peripheral blood, taken in the first trimester of pregnancy. The chain joins TRBV5-8 to TRBJ1-1; 7 bases fit TRBD1. This receptor was obtained from a female donor in good health, enrolled as a control in a pregnancy study. This chain's CDR3 is CASSPSTGPNTEAFF. CDR3 bases: TGTGCCAGCAGCCCATCGACAGGGCCGAACACTGAAGCTTTCTTT.